The clone carrying this T cell receptor beta chain appeared a few times. This CDR3 is built from 13 residues. CDR1 and CDR2 (germline): DFQATT, SNEGSKA (reference sequence). This sample is drawn from a study of blood T cells in healthy people across ages. For the second PCR, which ran for about 7 to 12 cycles, a sample-barcoded 5' primer and a J-beta primer mix were used. TCRdb passed the 5' RACE reads through MiXCR, listing each CDR3 protein once. The table has about 970,000 distinct CDR3 sequences, roughly 47% seen once. The study recruited healthy Caucasian donors from Russia who were aged about 6 to 90. Total RNA was isolated from each sample in quantities of at least 6 micrograms.

The sequenced sample was blood. The chain joins TRBV20-1 to TRBJ2-5; the D gene could be TRBD1 or TRBD2 (5 bases each). Matching the DNA end better, TRBJ2-7 makes the J call doubtful. The receptor was isolated from a woman between 55 and 75 years old in good health. CDR3 in DNA: TGCAGTGCTCGCTCAGGGCACGGGAACGAGCAGTACTTC. This codes for CSARSGHGNEQYF.